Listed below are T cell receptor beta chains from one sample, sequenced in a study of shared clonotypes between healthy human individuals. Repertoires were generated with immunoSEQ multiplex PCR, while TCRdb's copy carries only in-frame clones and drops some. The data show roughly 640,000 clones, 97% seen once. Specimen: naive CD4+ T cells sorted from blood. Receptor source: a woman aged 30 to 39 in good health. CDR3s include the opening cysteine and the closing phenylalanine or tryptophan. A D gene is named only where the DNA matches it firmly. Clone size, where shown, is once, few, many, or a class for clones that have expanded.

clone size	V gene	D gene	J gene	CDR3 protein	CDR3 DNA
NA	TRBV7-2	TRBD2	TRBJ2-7	CASSFGLAGAVSSYEQYF	TGTGCCAGCAGCTTTGGTCTAGCGGGAGCCGTGAGCTCCTACGAGCAGTACTTC
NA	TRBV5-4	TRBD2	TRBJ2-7	CASSPREREVDEQYF	TGTGCCAGCAGCCCTCGGGAGCGGGAGGTGGACGAGCAGTACTTC
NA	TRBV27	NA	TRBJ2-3	CASSLFSGGLWADTQYF	TGTGCCAGCAGTTTATTTAGTGGGGGGCTTTGGGCAGATACGCAGTATTTT
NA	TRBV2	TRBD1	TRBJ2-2	CASRLRTGFAGELFF	TGTGCCAGCAGATTAAGGACAGGGTTTGCCGGGGAGCTGTTTTTT
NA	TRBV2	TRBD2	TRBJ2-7	CASMKRGLNYEQYF	TGTGCCAGCATGAAGCGGGGATTAAACTACGAGCAGTACTTC
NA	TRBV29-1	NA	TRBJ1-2	CSVGESGSWTNYGYTF	TGCAGCGTTGGTGAGTCCGGCTCCTGGACTAACTATGGCTACACCTTC
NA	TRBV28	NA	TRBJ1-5	CASSFGGHSNQPQHF	TGTGCCAGCAGTTTTGGCGGACATAGCAATCAGCCCCAGCATTTT
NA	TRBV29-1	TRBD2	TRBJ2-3	CSVGTSGRGTDTQYF	TGCAGCGTTGGGACTAGCGGGAGGGGAACAGATACGCAGTATTTT
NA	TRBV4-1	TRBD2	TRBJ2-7	CASSQGVAGVLLDEQYF	TGCGCCAGCAGCCAAGGGGTGGCGGGAGTACTACTGGACGAGCAGTACTTC
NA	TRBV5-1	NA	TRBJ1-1	CASMSGSLNTEAFF	TGCGCCAGTATGTCTGGCAGCCTGAACACTGAAGCTTTCTTT
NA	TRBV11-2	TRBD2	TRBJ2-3	CASSLRLAGPTDTQYF	TGTGCCAGCAGCCTCCGACTAGCGGGCCCCACAGATACGCAGTATTTT
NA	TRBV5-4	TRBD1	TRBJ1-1	CASSGTGASNTEAFF	TGTGCCAGCAGCGGAACAGGGGCGTCGAACACTGAAGCTTTCTTT
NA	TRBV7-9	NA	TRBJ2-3	CASSFRGRGNADTQYF	TGTGCCAGCAGCTTCCGGGGGCGCGGGAATGCAGATACGCAGTATTTT
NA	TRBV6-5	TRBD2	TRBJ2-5	CASSSSGRAVTQYF	TGTGCCAGCAGTTCTAGCGGGAGGGCCGTGACCCAGTACTTC
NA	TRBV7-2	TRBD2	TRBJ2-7	CASSPRAGADYEQYF	TGTGCCAGCAGCCCTCGGGCGGGAGCGGACTACGAGCAGTACTTC
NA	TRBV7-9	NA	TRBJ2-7	CASSTQGWSYEQYF	TGTGCCAGCAGCACCCAGGGGTGGTCCTACGAGCAGTACTTC
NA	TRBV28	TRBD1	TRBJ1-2	CASSLNGQGGGYTF	TGTGCCAGCAGTTTAAACGGACAGGGTGGAGGCTACACCTTC
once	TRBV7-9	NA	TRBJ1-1	CASSSRGSTEAFF	TGTGCCAGCAGCTCGAGGGGCTCCACTGAAGCTTTCTTT
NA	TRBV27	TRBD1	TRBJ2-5	CASSLRGHETQYF	TGTGCCAGCAGTTTAAGGGGGCATGAGACCCAGTACTTC
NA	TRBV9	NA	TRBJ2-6	CASSVGRVITGANVLTF	TGTGCCAGCAGCGTAGGCAGGGTCATCACTGGGGCCAACGTCCTGACTTTC
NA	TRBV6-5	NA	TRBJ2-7	CASSQRRFSYEQYF	TGTGCCAGCTCCCAGCGGAGGTTCTCCTACGAGCAGTACTTC
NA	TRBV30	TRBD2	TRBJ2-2	CAWDWTSGLGLFF	TGTGCCTGGGACTGGACTAGCGGTTTGGGGCTGTTTTTT
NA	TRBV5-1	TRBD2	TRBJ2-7	CASSFGLAGNYEQYF	TGCGCCAGCAGCTTTGGACTAGCGGGGAACTACGAGCAGTACTTC
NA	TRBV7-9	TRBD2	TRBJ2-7	CASSFSGTSGRAYEQYF	TGTGCCAGCAGCTTCTCGGGGACTAGCGGGAGGGCCTACGAGCAGTACTTC
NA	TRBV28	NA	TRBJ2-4	CASSLSPSAAQNIQYF	TGTGCCAGCAGTTTATCACCTTCGGCGGCCCAGAACATTCAGTACTTC
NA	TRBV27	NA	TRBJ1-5	CASSLGAAGLDGGCF	TGTGCCAGCAGTTTGGGGGCTGCAGGGCTCGATGGAGGATGTTTT
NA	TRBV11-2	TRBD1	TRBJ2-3	CASSIGTEHTDTQYF	TGTGCCAGCAGCATCGGGACAGAGCACACAGATACGCAGTATTTT
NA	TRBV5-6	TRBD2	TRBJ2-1	CASSSTSGIINEQFF	TGTGCCAGCAGCTCGACTAGCGGGATTATAAATGAGCAGTTCTTC
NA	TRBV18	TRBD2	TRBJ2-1	CASSPPNGLAGEYNEQFF	TGTGCCAGCTCACCACCGAACGGACTAGCGGGAGAGTACAATGAGCAGTTCTTC
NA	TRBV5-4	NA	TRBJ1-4	CASSQQQGSGEKLFF	TGTGCCAGCAGCCAGCAACAGGGATCGGGGGAAAAACTGTTTTTT
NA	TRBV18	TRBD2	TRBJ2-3	CASSLERTGGHGADTQYF	TGTGCCAGCTCACTGGAGCGTACGGGAGGACACGGGGCGGATACGCAGTATTTT
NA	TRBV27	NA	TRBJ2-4	CASSRDRAKNIQYF	TGTGCCAGCAGTCGTGACAGAGCCAAAAACATTCAGTACTTC
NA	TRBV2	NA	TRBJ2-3	CASSAVRGSTDTQYF	TGTGCCAGCAGTGCCGTCAGGGGAAGCACAGATACGCAGTATTTT
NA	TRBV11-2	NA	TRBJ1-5	CASSLGATPQPQHF	TGTGCCAGCAGCTTAGGGGCAACTCCTCAGCCCCAGCATTTT
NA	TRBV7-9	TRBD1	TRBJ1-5	CASSLGQGSQPQHF	TGTGCCAGCAGCTTGGGACAGGGGAGTCAGCCCCAGCATTTT
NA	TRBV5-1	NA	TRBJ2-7	CASSLGGAGSSYEQYF	TGCGCCAGCAGCTTGGGAGGAGCCGGCAGCTCCTACGAGCAGTACTTC
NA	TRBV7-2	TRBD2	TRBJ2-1	CASSSRGTSGSNEQFF	TGTGCCAGCAGCTCGCGGGGGACTAGCGGGAGTAATGAGCAGTTCTTC
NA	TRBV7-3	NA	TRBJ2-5	CASSLNSGGVGETQYF	TGTGCCAGCAGCTTAAACTCAGGAGGCGTCGGAGAGACCCAGTACTTC
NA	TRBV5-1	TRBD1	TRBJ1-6	CASSPGTEYNSPLHF	TGCGCCAGCAGCCCTGGGACAGAGTATAATTCACCCCTCCACTTT
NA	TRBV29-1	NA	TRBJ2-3	CSVESGFLTDTQYF	TGCAGCGTTGAATCGGGGTTCCTCACAGATACGCAGTATTTT
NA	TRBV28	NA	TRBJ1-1	CASSELMNTEAFF	TGTGCCAGCAGTGAGCTAATGAACACTGAAGCTTTCTTT
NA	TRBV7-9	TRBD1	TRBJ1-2	CASSRGTGTGIGYTF	TGTGCCAGCAGTCGAGGAACCGGGACAGGGATTGGCTACACCTTC
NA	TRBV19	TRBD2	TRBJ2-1	CASSRLAGVYEQFF	TGTGCCAGTAGCCGACTAGCGGGAGTCTATGAGCAGTTCTTC
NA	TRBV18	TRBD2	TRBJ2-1	CASSPRSGLSNEQFF	TGTGCCAGCTCACCTCGTAGCGGGCTTAGCAATGAGCAGTTCTTC
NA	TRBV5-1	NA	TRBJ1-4	CASSLPTGTTNEKLFF	TGCGCCAGCAGCTTGCCAACAGGGACAACTAATGAAAAACTGTTTTTT
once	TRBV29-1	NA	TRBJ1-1	CSVEKMGVRGAFF	TGCAGCGTTGAAAAAATGGGGGTACGGGGAGCTTTCTTT
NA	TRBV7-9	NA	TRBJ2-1	CASSFIDEQFF	TGTGCCAGCAGCTTCATCGATGAGCAGTTCTTC
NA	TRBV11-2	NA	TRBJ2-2	CASRPFGSENTGELFF	TGTGCCAGCAGACCCTTTGGTAGCGAAAACACCGGGGAGCTGTTTTTT
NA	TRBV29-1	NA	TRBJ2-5	CSVLGQKGTQYF	TGCAGCGTTCTGGGACAAAAAGGGACCCAGTACTTC
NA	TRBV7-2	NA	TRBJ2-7	CASSPAGGYEQYF	TGTGCCAGCAGCCCCGCCGGTGGGTACGAGCAGTACTTC
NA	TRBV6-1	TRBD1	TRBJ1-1	CASRTGVWDTEAFF	TGTGCCAGCAGGACAGGGGTTTGGGACACTGAAGCTTTCTTT
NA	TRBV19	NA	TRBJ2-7	CASSIAGTASYEQYF	TGTGCCAGTAGTATCGCGGGGACGGCGTCCTACGAGCAGTACTTC
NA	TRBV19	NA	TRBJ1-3	CASSIGDFTHSGNTIYF	TGTGCCAGTAGTATCGGGGACTTCACCCACTCTGGAAACACCATATATTTT
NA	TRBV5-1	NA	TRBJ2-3	CASSYRHRTDTQYF	TGCGCCAGCAGCTACCGACACCGCACAGATACGCAGTATTTT
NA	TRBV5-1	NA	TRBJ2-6	CASSLVPMGGGSSGANVLTF	TGCGCCAGCAGCTTGGTACCCATGGGTGGAGGAAGCTCTGGGGCCAACGTCCTGACTTTC
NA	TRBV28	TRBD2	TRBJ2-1	CASNQPGGREDLYNEQFF	TGTGCCAGCAATCAGCCGGGGGGGCGGGAGGACCTCTACAATGAGCAGTTCTTC
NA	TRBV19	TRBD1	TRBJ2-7	CASSTGTGLYEQYF	TGTGCCAGTAGTACCGGGACAGGGCTCTACGAGCAGTACTTC